The rows below give T cell receptor beta chains drawn from one sample of a study of T cell changes during pregnancy in multiple sclerosis. Libraries were prepared by immunoSEQ multiplex PCR; TCRdb keeps only in-frame clonotypes and omits some of them. The data contain about 88,000 clones, more than 85% of them singletons. Sequenced material: peripheral blood, taken in the first trimester of pregnancy. The receptors come from a female donor with multiple sclerosis, enrolled in a pregnancy study. Both conserved end residues are part of each CDR3. The D gene is left open where the match is weak. Clone size is not always given. Where it is, it says once, few, many or a class for expanded clones.

V gene: TRBV13; clone size: .; D gene: .; J gene: TRBJ2-1; CDR3 protein: CASSLAPNEQFF; CDR3 DNA: TGTGCCAGCAGCCTAGCTCCCAATGAGCAGTTCTTC
V gene: TRBV7-6; clone size: .; D gene: .; J gene: TRBJ2-5; CDR3 protein: CASSLEAAGAYQETQYF; CDR3 DNA: TGTGCCAGCAGCTTAGAGGCGGCGGGGGCGTACCAAGAGACCCAGTACTTC
V gene: TRBV4-1; clone size: .; D gene: TRBD2; J gene: TRBJ2-7; CDR3 protein: CASSQERAGGAYEQYF; CDR3 DNA: TGCGCCAGCAGCCAAGAGAGGGCGGGAGGGGCCTACGAGCAGTACTTC
V gene: TRBV6-1; clone size: .; D gene: .; J gene: TRBJ1-1; CDR3 protein: CASSEIEQAFF; CDR3 DNA: TGTGCCAGCAGTGAAATAGAGCAAGCTTTCTTT
V gene: TRBV9; clone size: .; D gene: TRBD1; J gene: TRBJ2-2; CDR3 protein: CASSVSGQGSTGELFF; CDR3 DNA: TGTGCCAGCAGCGTATCGGGACAGGGTAGCACCGGGGAGCTGTTTTTT
V gene: TRBV27; clone size: .; D gene: .; J gene: TRBJ1-2; CDR3 protein: CASSLSPGNYGYTF; CDR3 DNA: TGTGCCAGCAGTTTAAGTCCAGGGAACTATGGCTACACCTTC
V gene: TRBV5-8; clone size: .; D gene: TRBD2; J gene: TRBJ2-7; CDR3 protein: CASSWTGGPYEQYF; CDR3 DNA: TGTGCCAGCAGCTGGACGGGGGGTCCCTACGAGCAGTACTTC
V gene: TRBV18; clone size: .; D gene: .; J gene: TRBJ2-5; CDR3 protein: CASSPGQQETQYF; CDR3 DNA: TGTGCCAGCTCACCCGGACAGCAAGAGACCCAGTACTTC
V gene: TRBV7-3; clone size: .; D gene: TRBD2; J gene: TRBJ2-2; CDR3 protein: CASSLRPTSGNTGELFF; CDR3 DNA: TGTGCCAGCAGCTTAAGACCCACTAGCGGAAACACCGGGGAGCTGTTTTTT
V gene: TRBV6-1; clone size: .; D gene: .; J gene: TRBJ1-2; CDR3 protein: CASSESYSTNYGYTF; CDR3 DNA: TGTGCCAGCAGTGAAAGTTACAGCACTAACTATGGCTACACCTTC
V gene: TRBV28; clone size: .; D gene: .; J gene: TRBJ2-6; CDR3 protein: CASTQASIMGPGANVLTF; CDR3 DNA: TGTGCCAGCACCCAGGCGTCGATTATGGGCCCTGGGGCCAACGTCCTGACTTTC
V gene: TRBV7-2; clone size: .; D gene: TRBD2; J gene: TRBJ2-1; CDR3 protein: CASSSRALAGGNEQFF; CDR3 DNA: TGTGCCAGCAGCTCGAGGGCCCTAGCGGGAGGCAATGAGCAGTTCTTC
V gene: TRBV5-5; clone size: .; D gene: TRBD2; J gene: TRBJ2-2; CDR3 protein: CASSGGLAGVGTGELFF; CDR3 DNA: TGTGCCAGCAGCGGGGGGCTAGCGGGAGTCGGGACCGGGGAGCTGTTTTTT
V gene: TRBV18; clone size: .; D gene: .; J gene: TRBJ1-3; CDR3 protein: CASSPGLDTIYF; CDR3 DNA: TGTGCCAGCTCACCAGGGCTGGACACCATATATTTT
V gene: TRBV9; clone size: .; D gene: TRBD1; J gene: TRBJ2-2; CDR3 protein: CASSAPRTGPNTGELFF; CDR3 DNA: TGTGCCAGCAGCGCGCCCCGGACAGGCCCGAACACCGGGGAGCTGTTTTTT
V gene: TRBV2; clone size: .; D gene: .; J gene: TRBJ2-2; CDR3 protein: CASSELDSPTGELFF; CDR3 DNA: TGTGCCAGCAGTGAATTGGACAGCCCCACCGGGGAGCTGTTTTTT
V gene: TRBV27; clone size: once; D gene: .; J gene: TRBJ1-2; CDR3 protein: CASSLWEGGEGYTF; CDR3 DNA: TGTGCCAGCAGTTTATGGGAGGGAGGGGAGGGCTACACCTTC
V gene: TRBV5-1; clone size: .; D gene: .; J gene: TRBJ2-7; CDR3 protein: CASSLVGAGYEQYF; CDR3 DNA: TGCGCCAGCAGCTTGGTCGGAGCGGGCTACGAGCAGTACTTC
V gene: TRBV7-9; clone size: once; D gene: .; J gene: TRBJ2-7; CDR3 protein: CASSQDGGEQYF; CDR3 DNA: TGTGCCAGCAGCCAGGACGGGGGCGAGCAGTACTTC
V gene: TRBV29-1; clone size: .; D gene: .; J gene: TRBJ1-1; CDR3 protein: CSVERSRNTEAFF; CDR3 DNA: TGCAGCGTTGAACGATCGCGGAACACTGAAGCTTTCTTT
V gene: TRBV7-2; clone size: .; D gene: TRBD2; J gene: TRBJ2-7; CDR3 protein: CASSLIGGSLGPYEQYF; CDR3 DNA: TGTGCCAGCAGCTTAATTGGCGGGAGCCTCGGTCCGTACGAGCAGTACTTC
V gene: TRBV27; clone size: .; D gene: .; J gene: TRBJ2-1; CDR3 protein: CASSWIWGYEQFF; CDR3 DNA: TGTGCCAGCAGTTGGATTTGGGGCTATGAGCAGTTCTTC
V gene: TRBV29-1; clone size: .; D gene: .; J gene: TRBJ2-1; CDR3 protein: CSVPFVGESSEQFF; CDR3 DNA: TGCAGCGTACCGTTTGTGGGAGAGTCCAGTGAGCAGTTCTTC
V gene: TRBV9; clone size: .; D gene: TRBD2; J gene: TRBJ2-7; CDR3 protein: CASSVASGSYEQYF; CDR3 DNA: TGTGCCAGCAGCGTAGCTAGCGGGAGCTACGAGCAGTACTTC